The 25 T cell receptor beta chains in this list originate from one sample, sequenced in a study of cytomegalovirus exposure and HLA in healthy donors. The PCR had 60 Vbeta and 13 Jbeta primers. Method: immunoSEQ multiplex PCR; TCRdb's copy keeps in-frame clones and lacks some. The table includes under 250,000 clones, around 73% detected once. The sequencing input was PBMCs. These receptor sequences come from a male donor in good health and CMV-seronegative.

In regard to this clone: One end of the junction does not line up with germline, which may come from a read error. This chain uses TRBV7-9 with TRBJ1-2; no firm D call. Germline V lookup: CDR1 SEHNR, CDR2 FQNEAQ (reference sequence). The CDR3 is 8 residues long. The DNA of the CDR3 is TGTTCCAGCGGCGGCTACACCTTC. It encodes CSSGGYTF.

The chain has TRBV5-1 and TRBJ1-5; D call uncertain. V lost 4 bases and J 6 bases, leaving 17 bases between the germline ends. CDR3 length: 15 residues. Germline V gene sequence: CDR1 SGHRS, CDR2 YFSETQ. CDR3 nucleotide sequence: TGCGCCAGCAGCCGCGACTCGGGTGCGGGTCAGCCCCAGCATTTT. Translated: CASSRDSGAGQPQHF.

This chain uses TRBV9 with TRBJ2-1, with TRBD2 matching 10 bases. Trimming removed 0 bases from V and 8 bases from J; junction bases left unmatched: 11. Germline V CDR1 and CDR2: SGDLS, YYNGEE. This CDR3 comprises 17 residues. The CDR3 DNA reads TGTGCCAGCAGCGTAGAAGCTAGCGGGAGCGGAAGTGATGAGCAGTTCTTC. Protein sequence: CASSVEASGSGSDEQFF.

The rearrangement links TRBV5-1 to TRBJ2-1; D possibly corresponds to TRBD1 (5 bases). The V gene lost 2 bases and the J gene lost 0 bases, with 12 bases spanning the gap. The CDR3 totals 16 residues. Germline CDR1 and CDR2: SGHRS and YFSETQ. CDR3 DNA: TGCGCCAGCAGCTTCCAGACAGTTAGCTCCTACAATGAGCAGTTCTTC. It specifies CASSFQTVSSYNEQFF. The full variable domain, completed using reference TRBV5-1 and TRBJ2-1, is KAGVTQTPRYLIKTRGQQVTLSCSPISGHRSVSWYQQTPGQGLQFLFEYFSETQRNKGNFPGRFSGRQFSNSRSEMNVSTLELGDSALYLCASSFQTVSSYNEQFFGPGTRLTVL.

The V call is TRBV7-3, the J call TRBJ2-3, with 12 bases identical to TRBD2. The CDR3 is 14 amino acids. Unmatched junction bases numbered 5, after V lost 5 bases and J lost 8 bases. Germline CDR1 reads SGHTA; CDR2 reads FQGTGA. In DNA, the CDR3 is TGTGCCAGCAGCATGACTAGCGGGAGAGTTACGCAGTATTTT. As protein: CASSMTSGRVTQYF.

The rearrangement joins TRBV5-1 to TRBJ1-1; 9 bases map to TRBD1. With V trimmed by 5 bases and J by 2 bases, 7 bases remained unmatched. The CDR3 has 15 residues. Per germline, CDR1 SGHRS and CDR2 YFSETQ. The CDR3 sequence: CASRDGTGINTEAFF. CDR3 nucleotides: TGCGCCAGCAGAGATGGGACAGGGATAAACACTGAAGCTTTCTTT.

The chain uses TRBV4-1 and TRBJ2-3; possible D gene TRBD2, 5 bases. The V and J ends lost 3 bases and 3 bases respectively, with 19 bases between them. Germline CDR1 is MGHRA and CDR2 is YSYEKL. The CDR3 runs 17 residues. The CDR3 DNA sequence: TGCGCCAGCAGCCAGGCCTTTCGAGGGTTCGGAACAGATACGCAGTATTTT. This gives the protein CASSQAFRGFGTDTQYF.

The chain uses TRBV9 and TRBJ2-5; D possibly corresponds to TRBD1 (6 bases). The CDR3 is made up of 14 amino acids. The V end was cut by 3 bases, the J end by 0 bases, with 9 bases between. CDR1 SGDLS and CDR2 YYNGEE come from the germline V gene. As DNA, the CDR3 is TGTGCCAGCAGCGCCCAGGGGAACCAAGAGACCCAGTACTTC. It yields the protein CASSAQGNQETQYF. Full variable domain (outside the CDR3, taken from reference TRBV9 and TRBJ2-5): DSGVTQTPKHLITATGQRVTLRCSPRSGDLSVYWYQQSLDQGLQFLIQYYNGEERAKGNILERFSAQQFPDLHSELNLSSLELGDSALYFCASSAQGNQETQYFGPGTRLLVL.

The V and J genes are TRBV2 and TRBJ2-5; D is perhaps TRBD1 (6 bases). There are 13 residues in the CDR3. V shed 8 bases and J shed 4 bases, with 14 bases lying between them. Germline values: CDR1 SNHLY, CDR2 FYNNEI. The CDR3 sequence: CASGGSPLETQYF. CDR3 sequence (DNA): TGTGCCAGCGGGGGCTCGCCATTAGAGACCCAGTACTTC. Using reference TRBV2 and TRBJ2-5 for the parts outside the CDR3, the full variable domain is EPEVTQTPSHQVTQMGQEVILRCVPISNHLYFYWYRQILGQKVEFLVSFYNNEISEKSEIFDDQFSVERPDGSNFTLKIRSTKLEDSAMYFCASGGSPLETQYFGPGTRLLVL.

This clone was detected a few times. CDR3 sequence (DNA): TGTGCCAGCAGGCTTGGAGACTTCTCCTACGAGCAGTACTTC. Residues: CASRLGDFSYEQYF. V usage is TRBV6-1 and J usage is TRBJ2-7; D remains unclear. From germline, CDR1 is MNHNS and CDR2 SASEGT. V lost 6 bases to trimming and J lost 0 bases, with 12 bases between them. The CDR3 extends over 14 amino acids.

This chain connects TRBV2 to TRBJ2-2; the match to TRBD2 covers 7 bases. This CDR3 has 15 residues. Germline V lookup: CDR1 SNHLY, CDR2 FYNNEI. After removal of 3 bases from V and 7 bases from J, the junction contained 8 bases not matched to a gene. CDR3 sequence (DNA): TGTGCCAGCAGTGATGGACTAGTGTTGCACGGGGAGCTGTTTTTT. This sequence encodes CASSDGLVLHGELFF.

In DNA, the CDR3 is TGTGCCAGCAGTTTAGGACAGGGGGACGGCTACACCTTC. Protein sequence: CASSLGQGDGYTF. The chain is built from TRBV28 and TRBJ1-2, with 10 bases fitting TRBD1. This CDR3 contains 13 residues. Germline lookup yields CDR1 MDHEN and CDR2 SYDVKM. V trimming: 2 bases; J trimming: 8 bases; junction bases outside the gene matches: 2.

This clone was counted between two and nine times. CDR3: CASSSNTDTQYF. The CDR3 DNA reads TGTGCCAGCAGCTCCAACACAGATACGCAGTATTTT. This chain links TRBV4-2 with TRBJ2-3; D is unresolved. Germline CDR1 reads LGHNA; CDR2 reads YNFKEQ. The germline V and J ends were trimmed by 5 bases and 2 bases, with 5 bases remaining between them. The CDR3 sequence is 12 residues long.

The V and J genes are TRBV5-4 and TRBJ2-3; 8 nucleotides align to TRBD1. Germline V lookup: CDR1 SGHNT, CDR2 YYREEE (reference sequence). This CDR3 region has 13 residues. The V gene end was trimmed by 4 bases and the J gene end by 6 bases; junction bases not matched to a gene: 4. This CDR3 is CASSQGAGDTQYF. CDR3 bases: TGTGCCAGCAGCCAGGGGGCTGGGGATACGCAGTATTTT.

The CDR3 sequence: CASSIGSQGNQPQHF. The CDR3, as DNA: TGTGCCAGTAGTATAGGCTCCCAGGGAAATCAGCCCCAGCATTTT. The chain employs TRBV19 and TRBJ1-5, with TRBD1 as a possible D gene (5 bases). The CDR3 has 15 residues. Germline lookup yields CDR1 LNHDA and CDR2 SQIVND (reference sequence). Between the trimmed V and J ends, which lost 1 base and 4 bases, there was a span of 11 bases. The entire variable domain, with the rest obtained from reference TRBV19 and TRBJ1-5, is as follows: DGGITQSPKYLFRKEGQNVTLSCEQNLNHDAMYWYRQDPGQGLRLIYYSQIVNDFQKGDIAEGYSVSREKKESFPLTVTSAQKNPTAFYLCASSIGSQGNQPQHFGDGTRLSIL.

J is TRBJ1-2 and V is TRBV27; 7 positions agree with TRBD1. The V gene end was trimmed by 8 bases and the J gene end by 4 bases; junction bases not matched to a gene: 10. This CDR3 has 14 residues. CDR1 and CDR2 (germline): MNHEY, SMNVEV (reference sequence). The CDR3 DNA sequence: TGTGCCAGCGCTTACACAGCAGGGGGCTATGGCTACACCTTC. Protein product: CASAYTAGGYGYTF.

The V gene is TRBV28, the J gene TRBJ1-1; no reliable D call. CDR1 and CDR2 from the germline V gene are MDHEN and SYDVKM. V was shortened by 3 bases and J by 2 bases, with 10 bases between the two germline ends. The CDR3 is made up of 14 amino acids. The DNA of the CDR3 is TGTGCCAGCAGTTTCCCCCTCCCCAACACTGAAGCTTTCTTT. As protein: CASSFPLPNTEAFF.

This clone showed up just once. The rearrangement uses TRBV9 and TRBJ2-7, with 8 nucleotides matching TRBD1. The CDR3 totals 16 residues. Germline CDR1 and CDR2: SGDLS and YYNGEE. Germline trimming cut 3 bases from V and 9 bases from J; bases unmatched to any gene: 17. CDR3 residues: CASSASRGTGPLGQYF. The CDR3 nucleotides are TGTGCCAGCAGCGCCAGTCGCGGGACAGGTCCTTTAGGGCAGTACTTC.

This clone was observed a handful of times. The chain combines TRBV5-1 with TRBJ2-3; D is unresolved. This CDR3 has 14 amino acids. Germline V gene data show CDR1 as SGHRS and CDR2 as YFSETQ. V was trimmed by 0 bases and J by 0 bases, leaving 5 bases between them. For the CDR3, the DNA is TGCGCCAGCAGCTTGGACGGGAGCACAGATACGCAGTATTTT. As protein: CASSLDGSTDTQYF.

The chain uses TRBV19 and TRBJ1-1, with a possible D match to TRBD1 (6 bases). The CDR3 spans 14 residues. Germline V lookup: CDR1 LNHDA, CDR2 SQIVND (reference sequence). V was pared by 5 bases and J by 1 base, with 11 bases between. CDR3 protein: CASSLPGQNTEAFF. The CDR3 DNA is TGTGCCAGTAGTCTCCCGGGACAGAACACTGAAGCTTTCTTT. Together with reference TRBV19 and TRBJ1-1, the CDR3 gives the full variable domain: DGGITQSPKYLFRKEGQNVTLSCEQNLNHDAMYWYRQDPGQGLRLIYYSQIVNDFQKGDIAEGYSVSREKKESFPLTVTSAQKNPTAFYLCASSLPGQNTEAFFGQGTRLTVV.

CDR3 sequence reads: CASTFRDRETDTQYF. The CDR3 coding sequence is TGTGCCAGTACCTTTCGGGACAGAGAAACAGATACGCAGTATTTT. This sequence joins TRBV19 and TRBJ2-3; 7 bases map to TRBD1. There are 15 residues in the CDR3. Germline-derived CDR1 and CDR2 are LNHDA and SQIVND (reference sequence). The V gene end was trimmed by 7 bases and the J gene end by 3 bases; junction bases not matched to a gene: 10.

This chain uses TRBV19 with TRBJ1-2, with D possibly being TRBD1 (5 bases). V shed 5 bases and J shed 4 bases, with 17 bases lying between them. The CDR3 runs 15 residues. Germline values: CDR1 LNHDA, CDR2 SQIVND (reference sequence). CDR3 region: CASSPLTRGVYGYTF. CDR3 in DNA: TGTGCCAGTAGTCCCCTAACTCGGGGGGTCTATGGCTACACCTTC.

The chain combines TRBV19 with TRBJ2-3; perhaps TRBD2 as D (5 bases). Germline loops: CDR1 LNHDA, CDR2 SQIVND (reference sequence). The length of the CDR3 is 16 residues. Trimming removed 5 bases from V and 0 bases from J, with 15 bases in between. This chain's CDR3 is CASSFLRERSTDTQYF. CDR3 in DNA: TGTGCCAGTAGTTTTCTCCGGGAAAGAAGCACAGATACGCAGTATTTT.

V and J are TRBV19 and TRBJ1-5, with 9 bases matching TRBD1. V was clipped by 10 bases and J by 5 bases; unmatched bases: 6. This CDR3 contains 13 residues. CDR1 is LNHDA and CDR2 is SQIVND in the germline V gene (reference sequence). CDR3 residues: CATEQGAYQPQHF. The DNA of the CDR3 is TGTGCCACCGAACAGGGGGCATATCAGCCCCAGCATTTT.

CDR3: CASSWDRPNEKLFF. Written as DNA, the CDR3 is TGTGCCAGCAGTTGGGACAGGCCTAATGAAAAACTGTTTTTT. The chain uses TRBV28 and TRBJ1-4, with 8 nucleotides matching TRBD1. Germline values: CDR1 MDHEN, CDR2 SYDVKM. The V gene end was trimmed by 4 bases and the J gene end by 3 bases; junction bases not matched to a gene: 1. The CDR3 totals 14 residues. The full variable domain, with the rest looked up from reference TRBV28 and TRBJ1-4, is DVKVTQSSRYLVKRTGEKVFLECVQDMDHENMFWYRQDPGLGLRLIYFSYDVKMKEKGDIPEGYSVSREKKERFSLILESASTNQTSMYLCASSWDRPNEKLFFGSGTQLSVL.